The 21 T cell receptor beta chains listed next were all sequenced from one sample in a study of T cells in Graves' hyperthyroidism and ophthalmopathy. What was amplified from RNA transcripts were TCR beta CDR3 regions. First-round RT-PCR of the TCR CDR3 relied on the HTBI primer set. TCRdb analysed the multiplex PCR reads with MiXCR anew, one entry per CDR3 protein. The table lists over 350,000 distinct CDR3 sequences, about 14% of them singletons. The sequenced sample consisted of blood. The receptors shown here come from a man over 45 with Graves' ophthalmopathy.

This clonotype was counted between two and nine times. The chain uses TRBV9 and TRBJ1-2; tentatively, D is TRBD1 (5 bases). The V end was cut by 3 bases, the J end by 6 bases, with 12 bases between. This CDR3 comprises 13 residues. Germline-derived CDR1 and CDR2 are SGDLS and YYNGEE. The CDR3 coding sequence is TGTGCCAGCAGCGCGGGGGGGGTTGATGGCTACACCTTC. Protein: CASSAGGVDGYTF.

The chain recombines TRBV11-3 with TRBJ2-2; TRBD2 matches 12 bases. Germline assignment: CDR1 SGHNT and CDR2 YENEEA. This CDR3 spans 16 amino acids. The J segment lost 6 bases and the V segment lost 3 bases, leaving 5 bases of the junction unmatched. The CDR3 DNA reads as TGTGCCAGCAGCTTGACTAGCGGGAGTGTCGCCGGGGAGCTGTTTTTT. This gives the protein CASSLTSGSVAGELFF.

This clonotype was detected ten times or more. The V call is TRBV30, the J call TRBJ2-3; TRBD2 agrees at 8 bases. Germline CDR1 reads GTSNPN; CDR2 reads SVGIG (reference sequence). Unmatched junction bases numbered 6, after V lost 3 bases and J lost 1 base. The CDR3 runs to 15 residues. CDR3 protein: CAWSLTSGGTDTQYF. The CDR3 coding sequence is TGTGCCTGGAGCCTCACTAGCGGAGGCACAGATACGCAGTATTTT. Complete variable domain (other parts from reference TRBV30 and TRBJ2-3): SQTIHQWPATLVQPVGSPLSLECTVEGTSNPNLYWYRQAAGRGLQLLFYSVGIGQISSEVPQNLSASRPQDRQFILSSKKLLLSDSGFYLCAWSLTSGGTDTQYFGPGTRLTVL.

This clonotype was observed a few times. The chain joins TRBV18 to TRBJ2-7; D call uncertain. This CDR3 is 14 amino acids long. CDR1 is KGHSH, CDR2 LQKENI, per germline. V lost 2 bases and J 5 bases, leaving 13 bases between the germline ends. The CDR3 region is CASSPDSSAHEQYF. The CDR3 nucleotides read TGTGCCAGCTCACCAGATAGCAGCGCCCACGAGCAGTACTTC.

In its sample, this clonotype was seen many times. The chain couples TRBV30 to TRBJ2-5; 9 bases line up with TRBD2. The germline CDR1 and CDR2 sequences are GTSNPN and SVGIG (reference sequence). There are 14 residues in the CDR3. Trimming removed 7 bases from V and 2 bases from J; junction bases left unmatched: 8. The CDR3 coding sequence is TGTGCCTCTATTAGCGGGAGAGATCAAGAGACCCAGTACTTC. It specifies CASISGRDQETQYF.

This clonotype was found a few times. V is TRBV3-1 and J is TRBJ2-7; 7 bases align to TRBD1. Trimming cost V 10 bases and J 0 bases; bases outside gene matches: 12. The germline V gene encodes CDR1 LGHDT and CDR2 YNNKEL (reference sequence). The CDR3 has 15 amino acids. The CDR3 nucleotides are TGTGCCAACAGTCGCCGGACAGGAATCTCCTACGAGCAGTACTTC. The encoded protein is CANSRRTGISYEQYF.

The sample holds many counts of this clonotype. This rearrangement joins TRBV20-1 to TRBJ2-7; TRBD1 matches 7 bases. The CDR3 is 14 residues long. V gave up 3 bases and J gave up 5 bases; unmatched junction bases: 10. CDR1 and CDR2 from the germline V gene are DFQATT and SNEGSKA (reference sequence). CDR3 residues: CSARDYRGIDEQYF. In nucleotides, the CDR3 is TGCAGTGCTAGGGATTACAGGGGAATCGACGAGCAGTACTTC.

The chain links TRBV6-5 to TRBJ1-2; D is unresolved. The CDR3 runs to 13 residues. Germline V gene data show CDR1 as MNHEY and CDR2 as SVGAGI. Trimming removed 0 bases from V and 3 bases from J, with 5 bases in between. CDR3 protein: CASSYSQDYGYTF. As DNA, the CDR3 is TGTGCCAGCAGTTACTCTCAAGACTATGGCTACACCTTC.

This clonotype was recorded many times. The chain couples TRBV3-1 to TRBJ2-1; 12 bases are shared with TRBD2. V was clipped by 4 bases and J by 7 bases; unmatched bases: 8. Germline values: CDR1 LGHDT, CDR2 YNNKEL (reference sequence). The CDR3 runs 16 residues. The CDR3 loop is CASSRAGLAGLNEQFF. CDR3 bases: TGTGCCAGCAGCCGGGCTGGACTAGCGGGATTAAATGAGCAGTTCTTC.

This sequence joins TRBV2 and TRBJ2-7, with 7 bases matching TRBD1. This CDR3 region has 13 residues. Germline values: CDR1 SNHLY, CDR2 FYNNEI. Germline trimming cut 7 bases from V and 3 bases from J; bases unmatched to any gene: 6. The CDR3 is CASMGQSIYEQYF. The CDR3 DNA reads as TGTGCCAGCATGGGACAGTCCATCTACGAGCAGTACTTC. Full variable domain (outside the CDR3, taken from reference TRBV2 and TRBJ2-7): EPEVTQTPSHQVTQMGQEVILRCVPISNHLYFYWYRQILGQKVEFLVSFYNNEISEKSEIFDDQFSVERPDGSNFTLKIRSTKLEDSAMYFCASMGQSIYEQYFGPGTRLTVT.

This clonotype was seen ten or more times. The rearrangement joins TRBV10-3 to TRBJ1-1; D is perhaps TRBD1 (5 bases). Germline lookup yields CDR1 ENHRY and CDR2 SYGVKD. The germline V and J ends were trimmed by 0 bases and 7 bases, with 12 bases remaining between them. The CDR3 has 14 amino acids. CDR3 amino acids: CAISESGGLSEAFF. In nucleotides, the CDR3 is TGTGCCATCAGTGAGTCGGGGGGGTTGAGTGAAGCTTTCTTT.

Written as DNA, the CDR3 is TGTGCCAGCAGTTTACAACTTACGATGGGCTACAATGAGCAGTTCTTC. Its protein is CASSLQLTMGYNEQFF. V is TRBV12-3 or TRBV12-4 and J is TRBJ2-1, with D unresolved. Deletions cut 2 bases from V and 3 bases from J, with 14 bases between. The CDR3 is 16 amino acids.

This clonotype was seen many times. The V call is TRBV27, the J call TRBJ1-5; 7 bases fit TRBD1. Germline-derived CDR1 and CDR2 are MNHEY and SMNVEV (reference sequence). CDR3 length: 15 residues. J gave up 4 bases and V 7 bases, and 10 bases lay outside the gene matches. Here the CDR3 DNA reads TGTGCCAGCAAAGAACAGGGGTCGGAGAATCAGCCCCAGCATTTT. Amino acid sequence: CASKEQGSENQPQHF.

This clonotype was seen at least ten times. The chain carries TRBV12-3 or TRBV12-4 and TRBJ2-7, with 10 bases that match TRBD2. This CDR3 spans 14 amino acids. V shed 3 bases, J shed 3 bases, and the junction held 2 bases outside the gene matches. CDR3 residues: CASSFLAGVYEQYF. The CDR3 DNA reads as TGTGCCAGCAGTTTCCTAGCGGGAGTCTACGAGCAGTACTTC.

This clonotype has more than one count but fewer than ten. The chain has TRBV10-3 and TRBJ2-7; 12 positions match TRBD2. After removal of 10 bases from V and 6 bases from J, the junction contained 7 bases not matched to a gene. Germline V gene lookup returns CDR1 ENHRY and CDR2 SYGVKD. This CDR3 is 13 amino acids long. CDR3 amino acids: CATKTSGSPEQYF. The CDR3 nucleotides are TGTGCCACCAAGACTAGCGGGAGTCCCGAGCAGTACTTC.

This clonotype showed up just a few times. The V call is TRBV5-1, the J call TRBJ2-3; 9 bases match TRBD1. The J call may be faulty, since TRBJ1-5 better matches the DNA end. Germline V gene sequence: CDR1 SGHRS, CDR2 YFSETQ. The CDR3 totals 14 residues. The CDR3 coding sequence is TGCGCCAGCAGCTCCGGACAGGGGACAGATACGCAGCATTTT. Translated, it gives CASSSGQGTDTQHF.

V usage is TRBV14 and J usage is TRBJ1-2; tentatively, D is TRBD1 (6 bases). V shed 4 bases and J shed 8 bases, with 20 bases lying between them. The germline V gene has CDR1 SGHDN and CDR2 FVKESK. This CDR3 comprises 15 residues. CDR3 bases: TGTGCCAGCAGCCCTGATTTAAGGCAGGGGAACGGCTACACCTTC. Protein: CASSPDLRQGNGYTF.

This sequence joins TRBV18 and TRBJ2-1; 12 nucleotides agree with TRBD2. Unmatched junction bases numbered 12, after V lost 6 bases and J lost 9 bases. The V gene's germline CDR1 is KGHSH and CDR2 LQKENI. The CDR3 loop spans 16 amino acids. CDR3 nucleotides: TGTGCCAGCTCCCCGCGGCTAGCGGGAGGGAAGGGTGAGCAGTTCTTC. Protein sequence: CASSPRLAGGKGEQFF.

The CDR3 region is CASSRGGQGTYSSYNSPLHF. CDR3 DNA: TGTGCCAGCAGTCGGGGGGGACAGGGGACTTACAGCTCCTATAATTCACCCCTCCACTTT. The chain has TRBV6-1 and TRBJ1-6; 10 positions match TRBD1. The CDR3 has 20 residues. J was trimmed by 0 bases and V by 5 bases; bases with no gene match: 13. Germline V gene lookup returns CDR1 MNHNS and CDR2 SASEGT.

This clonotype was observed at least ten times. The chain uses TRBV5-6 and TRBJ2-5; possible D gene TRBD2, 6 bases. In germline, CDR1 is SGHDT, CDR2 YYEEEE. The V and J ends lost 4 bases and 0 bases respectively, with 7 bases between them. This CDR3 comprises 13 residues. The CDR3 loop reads CASSGDYQETQYF. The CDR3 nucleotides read TGTGCCAGCAGCGGGGACTACCAAGAGACCCAGTACTTC. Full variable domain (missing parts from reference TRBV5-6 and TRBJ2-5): DAGVTQSPTHLIKTRGQQVTLRCSPKSGHDTVSWYQQALGQGPQFIFQYYEEEERQRGNFPDRFSGHQFPNYSSELNVNALLLGDSALYLCASSGDYQETQYFGPGTRLLVL.

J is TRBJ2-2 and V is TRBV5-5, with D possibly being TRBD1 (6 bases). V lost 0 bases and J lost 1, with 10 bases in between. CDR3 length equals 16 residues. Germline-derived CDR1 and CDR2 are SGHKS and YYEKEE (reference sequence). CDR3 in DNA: TGTGCCAGCAGCTTGGTAGGGGGAAGGAACACCGGGGAGCTGTTTTTT. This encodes CASSLVGGRNTGELFF.